The 29 T cell receptor beta chains presented below share a single source sample, sequenced in a study of cytomegalovirus exposure and HLA in healthy donors (dated by TCRdb to about 2017). The protocol used for the library was the immunoSEQ multiplex PCR assay. A mixture of 60 forward primers for TCR Vbeta segments and 13 reverse primers for TCR Jbeta segments was used in the multiplex PCR. The immuneACCESS repertoire file appears here via TCRdb, limited to in-frame rearrangements. These files lack a portion of the clones; in checked studies, under half of the deficit traces to unresolved V genes, and the cause of the others is not known. The sample records about 190,000 clones, roughly 80% of which are singletons. The ten top clones hold 2% to 3% of the sample. Sequencing used PBMCs. These receptor sequences come from a male donor in good health and CMV-seronegative.

The gene calls are TRBV4-2 and TRBJ2-3; possibly TRBD1 for D (6 bases). CDR3 length: 16 residues. Trimming stripped 4 bases from V and 1 base from J, with 15 bases between. CDR1 is LGHNA and CDR2 is YNFKEQ in the germline V gene. The CDR3 DNA is TGTGCCAGCAGCCCGTTAGGGGGTGTGGGCACAGATACGCAGTATTTT. Encoded protein: CASSPLGGVGTDTQYF.

The chain combines TRBV9 with TRBJ1-2; weak D call: TRBD1 (5 bases). CDR1 SGDLS and CDR2 YYNGEE come from the germline V gene. Trimming removed 3 bases from V and 2 bases from J, with 8 bases in between. This CDR3 contains 13 residues. The CDR3 DNA reads as TGTGCCAGCAGCGACAGGCCCAACTATGGCTACACCTTC. It is translated as CASSDRPNYGYTF.

The V and J genes are TRBV4-3 and TRBJ2-2; TRBD1 is a possible D gene (5 bases). The CDR3 totals 14 residues. Germline CDR1 is LGHNA and CDR2 is YSLEER. V gave up 0 bases and J gave up 6 bases, with 8 bases separating them. The CDR3 protein is CASSQDGASGELFF. DNA of the CDR3: TGCGCCAGCAGCCAAGATGGGGCCTCCGGGGAGCTGTTTTTT.

In DNA, the CDR3 is TGTGCCAGCAGTTACCCTCCGGACAGACTTCCTACGCAGTATTTT. As protein: CASSYPPDRLPTQYF. The chain joins TRBV6-5 to TRBJ2-3; D is possibly TRBD1 (6 bases). Germline lookup yields CDR1 MNHEY and CDR2 SVGAGI. Trimming left V 2 bases short and J 8 bases short, with 17 bases between. The CDR3 is made up of 15 amino acids.

This clone showed up just once. The chain carries TRBV19 and TRBJ2-2, with TRBD1 identical over 7 bases. After removal of 10 bases from V and 0 bases from J, the junction contained 2 bases not matched to a gene. Germline V gives CDR1 LNHDA, CDR2 SQIVND (reference sequence). The CDR3 contains 13 residues. CDR3 residues: CATDRANTGELFF. CDR3 DNA: TGTGCCACCGACAGGGCGAACACCGGGGAGCTGTTTTTT.

The V and J genes are TRBV5-4 and TRBJ2-5, with 11 positions matching TRBD2. This CDR3 is built from 13 residues. The germline gives CDR1 SGHNT, CDR2 YYREEE (reference sequence). The trim removed 1 base at V and 9 bases at J, leaving 2 bases unmatched. CDR3 in amino acids: CASSLTSGRAQYF. In nucleotides, the CDR3 is TGTGCCAGCAGCTTGACTAGCGGGAGAGCCCAGTACTTC.

The chain uses TRBV6-1 and TRBJ2-5, with 8 positions matching TRBD1. Looked up from germline, CDR1 is MNHNS and CDR2 is SASEGT. This CDR3 region has 14 residues. The ends lost 7 bases at V and 6 bases at J; junction bases unmatched: 10. The CDR3 region is CASIPDRASKTQYF. The CDR3 bases are TGTGCCAGCATTCCGGACAGGGCATCGAAGACCCAGTACTTC.

The chain uses TRBV7-3 and TRBJ2-1; 8 bases map to TRBD1. Germline-derived CDR1 and CDR2 are SGHTA and FQGTGA. The CDR3 has 13 residues. J was trimmed by 9 bases and V by 4 bases; bases with no gene match: 5. CDR3 amino acids: CASSSGQGLEQFF. The CDR3 DNA sequence: TGTGCCAGCAGCTCCGGACAGGGCCTTGAGCAGTTCTTC.

The chain links TRBV19 to TRBJ2-3; unclear D gene. Trimming stripped 5 bases from V and 3 bases from J, with 6 bases between. From germline, CDR1 is LNHDA and CDR2 SQIVND (reference sequence). The CDR3 length is 12 residues. CDR3 protein: CASSLSTDTQYF. CDR3 coding DNA: TGTGCCAGTAGTCTTAGTACAGATACGCAGTATTTT.

This rearrangement joins TRBV28 to TRBJ1-4; 10 nucleotides line up with TRBD1. Germline CDR1 and CDR2: MDHEN and SYDVKM. The CDR3 runs to 14 residues. V dropped 5 bases and J dropped 7; count of bases not matched to a gene: 4. The CDR3 nucleotides read TGTGCCAGCAGTAGGGACAGGGGAAGTGAAAAACTGTTTTTT. Translating gives CASSRDRGSEKLFF.

This rearrangement joins TRBV27 to TRBJ2-1, with a possible D match to TRBD1 (5 bases). The CDR3 is 15 amino acids. Germline-derived CDR1 and CDR2 are MNHEY and SMNVEV (reference sequence). With 5 bases removed from V and 4 bases from J, the gap between germline ends came to 15 bases. Written as DNA, the CDR3 is TGTGCCAGCAGTGTCGACAGAATCTCATACAATGAGCAGTTCTTC. Protein product: CASSVDRISYNEQFF.

CDR3 protein: CASSSSGSTDTQYF. CDR3 nucleotide sequence: TGTGCCAGCAGCTCTAGCGGGAGCACAGATACGCAGTATTTT. V gene TRBV5-6 combines with J gene TRBJ2-3; 8 positions agree with TRBD2. The CDR3 has 14 amino acids. CDR1 and CDR2 (germline): SGHDT, YYEEEE. The trim removed 3 bases at V and 0 bases at J, leaving 0 bases unmatched.

This chain connects TRBV4-1 to TRBJ1-5; D remains ambiguous. The V gene lost 4 bases and the J gene lost 3 bases, with 10 bases spanning the gap. The CDR3 sequence is 14 residues long. The germline gives CDR1 MGHRA, CDR2 YSYEKL. CDR3: CASSLQVFNQPQHF. In nucleotides, the CDR3 is TGCGCCAGCAGCCTTCAGGTCTTCAATCAGCCCCAGCATTTT.

This chain connects TRBV4-2 to TRBJ2-3, with TRBD1 identical over 10 bases. Trimming cost V 4 bases and J 4 bases; bases outside gene matches: 2. From germline, CDR1 is LGHNA and CDR2 YNFKEQ. The CDR3 extends over 14 amino acids. The CDR3 nucleotides read TGTGCCAGCAGCCCCGGGACAGGGGCAGATACGCAGTATTTT. Amino acids: CASSPGTGADTQYF.

The rearrangement links TRBV7-5 to TRBJ2-1; TRBD2 is the table's D call, not checked against the DNA. TRBV7-5 is termed a pseudogene. The CDR3 spans 15 residues. The CDR3 sequence is CVRSFLKRRYNEQFF. Written as DNA, the CDR3 is TGTGTCAGAAGCTTTCTTAAGCGGCGGTACAATGAGCAGTTCTTC.

This chain links TRBV7-9 with TRBJ1-2; 7 bases match TRBD1. Germline CDR1 is SEHNR and CDR2 is FQNEAQ (reference sequence). The CDR3 consists of 15 residues. V lost 3 bases and J lost 4; bases outside the gene matches: 8. The CDR3 loop is CASSLGDSTFYGYTF. CDR3 bases: TGTGCCAGCAGCTTGGGGGACAGTACCTTCTATGGCTACACCTTC.

The CDR3 DNA reads as TGCGCCAGCAGCCAAGTTGGGGGGGTTTACGAGCAGTACTTC. It is translated as CASSQVGGVYEQYF. The gene calls are TRBV4-1 and TRBJ2-7; 7 nucleotides match TRBD2. There are 14 residues in the CDR3. Germline V gene lookup returns CDR1 MGHRA and CDR2 YSYEKL. Losses at the gene ends were 1 base for V and 4 bases for J; bases not matched to a gene: 4.

This chain links TRBV5-4 with TRBJ1-1; the D is unclear. The CDR3 is made up of 14 amino acids. Trimming took off 0 bases at V and 1 base at J, with 7 bases between the two ends. Germline-derived CDR1 and CDR2 are SGHNT and YYREEE (reference sequence). The CDR3 loop reads CASSLARGNTEAFF. In DNA, the CDR3 is TGTGCCAGCAGCTTGGCACGGGGGAACACTGAAGCTTTCTTT.

This chain joins TRBV30 and TRBJ1-6; TRBD1 is a possible D gene (6 bases). Germline V gene sequence: CDR1 GTSNPN, CDR2 SVGIG (reference sequence). This CDR3 is 14 amino acids long. With 1 base removed from V and 7 bases from J, the gap between germline ends came to 11 bases. CDR3 residues: CAWSAQRGNSPLHF. The CDR3, as DNA: TGTGCCTGGAGTGCGCAAAGGGGGAATTCACCCCTCCACTTT.

The chain's CDR3 is CASSLHGQGTNEQYF. CDR3 sequence (DNA): TGTGCCAGCAGTCTGCACGGACAGGGTACCAACGAGCAGTACTTC. The V call is TRBV6-5, the J call TRBJ2-7; 8 bases agree with TRBD1. Germline V lookup: CDR1 MNHEY, CDR2 SVGAGI. V dropped 5 bases and J dropped 5; count of bases not matched to a gene: 11. The CDR3 is made up of 15 amino acids.

The rearrangement links TRBV29-1 to TRBJ2-7; 9 bases agree with TRBD1. The ends lost 6 bases at V and 6 bases at J; junction bases unmatched: 12. The V gene's germline CDR1 is SQVTM and CDR2 ANQGSEA. The CDR3 has 14 residues. CDR3 DNA: TGCAGCGTCAACGGGCCGGGACAGGGATGCGAGCAGTACTTC. It codes for CSVNGPGQGCEQYF.

The genes are TRBV27 and TRBJ2-1; D is perhaps TRBD2 (6 bases). V was pared by 6 bases and J by 2 bases, with 14 bases between. The germline V gene encodes CDR1 MNHEY and CDR2 SMNVEV (reference sequence). The CDR3 runs to 15 residues. CDR3 DNA sequence: TGTGCCAGCAGCCCCTTGTCGGGGGCCTACAATGAGCAGTTCTTC. This codes for CASSPLSGAYNEQFF.

This clone occurred once. V is TRBV13 and J is TRBJ2-7, with TRBD1 matching over 7 bases. Germline CDR1 is PRHDT and CDR2 is FYEKMQ (reference sequence). The CDR3 is 17 residues long. V lost 4 bases to trimming and J lost 3 bases; unmatched junction nucleotides: 15. The CDR3 bases are TGTGCCAGCAGCTCAAAGTTCCGGGACAGCGACCTCTACGAGCAGTACTTC. It specifies CASSSKFRDSDLYEQYF.

V usage is TRBV27 and J usage is TRBJ2-7; D uncertain. The V end lost 5 bases, the J end lost 1 base, and 9 bases lay between the germline ends. CDR1 is MNHEY, CDR2 SMNVEV, per germline (reference sequence). This CDR3 spans 13 amino acids. In DNA form, the CDR3 reads TGTGCCAGCAGTCCCCCAGGTTCCTACGAGCAGTACTTC. It codes for CASSPPGSYEQYF.

This chain links TRBV15 with TRBJ2-1; TRBD1 is a possible D gene (6 bases). The V gene lost 1 base and the J gene lost 6 bases, with 13 bases spanning the gap. This CDR3 spans 15 amino acids. Per the germline V gene, CDR1 is LNHNV and CDR2 is YYDKDF (reference sequence). The CDR3 here is CATSRGARGRNEQFF. Here the CDR3 DNA reads TGTGCCACCAGCAGAGGAGCCAGGGGTCGCAATGAGCAGTTCTTC.

The chain joins TRBV4-2 to TRBJ2-1, with D unresolved. The CDR3 is 13 amino acids. Trimming took off 0 bases at V and 6 bases at J, with 6 bases between the two ends. Germline lookup yields CDR1 LGHNA and CDR2 YNFKEQ. DNA for the CDR3: TGTGCCAGCAGCCAAGATGGCGGCAATGAGCAGTTCTTC. It codes for CASSQDGGNEQFF.

This chain joins TRBV5-4 and TRBJ1-2, with 11 positions matching TRBD1. Germline values: CDR1 SGHNT, CDR2 YYREEE (reference sequence). This CDR3 spans 15 amino acids. J was trimmed by 3 bases and V by 4 bases; bases with no gene match: 5. The CDR3 coding sequence is TGTGCCAGCAGCCCTGGGGGACAGGGGGACTATGGCTACACCTTC. Its protein is CASSPGGQGDYGYTF. The whole variable domain, remainder taken from reference TRBV5-4 and TRBJ1-2, is ETGVTQSPTHLIKTRGQQVTLRCSSQSGHNTVSWYQQALGQGPQFIFQYYREEENGRGNFPPRFSGLQFPNYSSELNVNALELDDSALYLCASSPGGQGDYGYTFGSGTRLTVV.

The CDR3 DNA sequence: TGTGCCAGCAGCTTAAGTGGATCCTGGGGAGGCGAGCAGTACTTC. Its translation is CASSLSGSWGGEQYF. The chain employs TRBV7-6 and TRBJ2-7; a weak D match, TRBD2 (6 bases). Trimming took 2 bases from V and 6 from J, leaving 17 bases between them. Germline loops: CDR1 SGHVS, CDR2 FNYEAQ. This CDR3 is 15 amino acids long. Filled out from reference TRBV7-6 and TRBJ2-7, the complete variable domain reads GAGVSQSPRYKVTKRGQDVALRCDPISGHVSLYWYRQALGQGPEFLTYFNYEAQQDKSGLPNDRFSAERPEGSISTLTIQRTEQRDSAMYRCASSLSGSWGGEQYFGPGTRLTVT.

Turning to this clone: The same CDR3 arises from other DNA sequences in this sample as well. V usage is TRBV19 and J usage is TRBJ2-7; D is unclear. The CDR3 totals 12 residues. Germline assignment: CDR1 LNHDA and CDR2 SQIVND (reference sequence). V lost 3 bases and J 4 bases, leaving 7 bases between the germline ends. The CDR3 DNA sequence: TGTGCCAGTAGTATCGGCGGATACGAGCAGTACTTC. This sequence encodes CASSIGGYEQYF.